Reported below is one T cell receptor (beta chain). The data stem from a study of blood T cell repertoires in COVID-19. For the study at large: Acute and convalescent COVID-19 specimens originated in the United States, Italy and Spain. The cDNA or gDNA used as material had been derived from T cells, B-cell-depleted T cells, or PBMCs.

Original data processing: Scientists estimated how many nucleated cells there were by amplifying reference gene primers. Sequencing used immunoSEQ multiplex PCR; TCRdb keeps in-frame clones, though not all of them. V and J calls and clone size follow that table, whereas D and trimming were derived from the DNA. The sample lists a few hundred thousand clones, approximately 80% occurring once. V lost 5 bases to trimming and J lost 8 bases, with 23 bases between them. Per germline, CDR1 SGHNT and CDR2 YENEEA. The CDR3 runs to 16 residues. The TCR originated in a woman older than 75 with acute or convalescent COVID-19. The V call is TRBV11-3, the J call TRBJ2-3, with a weak D call TRBD2 (6 bases). The specimen sequenced was peripheral blood. The DNA of the CDR3 is TGTGCCAGCAGCCAAGCCTTCACTAGCCTTGGGGGTACGCAGTATTTT. It codes for CASSQAFTSLGGTQYF. Drawing the rest from reference TRBV11-3 and TRBJ2-3, the complete variable domain is EAGVVQSPRYKIIEKKQPVAFWCNPISGHNTLYWYLQNLGQGPELLIRYENEEAVDDSQLPKDRFSAERLKGVDSTLKIQPAELGDSAVYLCASSQAFTSLGGTQYFGPGTRLTVL.